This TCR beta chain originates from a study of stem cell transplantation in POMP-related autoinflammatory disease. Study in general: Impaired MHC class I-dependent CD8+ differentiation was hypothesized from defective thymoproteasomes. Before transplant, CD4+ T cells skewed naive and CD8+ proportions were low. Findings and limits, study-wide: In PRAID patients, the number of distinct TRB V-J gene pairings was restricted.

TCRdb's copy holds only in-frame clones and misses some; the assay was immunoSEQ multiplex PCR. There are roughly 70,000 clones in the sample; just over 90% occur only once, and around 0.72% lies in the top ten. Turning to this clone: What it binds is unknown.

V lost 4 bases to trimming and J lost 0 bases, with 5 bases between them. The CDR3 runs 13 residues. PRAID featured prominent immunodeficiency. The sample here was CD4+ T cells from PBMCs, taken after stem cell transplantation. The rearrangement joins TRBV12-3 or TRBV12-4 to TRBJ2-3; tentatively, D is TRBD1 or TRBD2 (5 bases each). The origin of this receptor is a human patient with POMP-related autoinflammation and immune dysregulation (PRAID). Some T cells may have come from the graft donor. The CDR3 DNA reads TGTGCCAGCAGTTGGGACAGCACAGATACGCAGTATTTT. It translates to CASSWDSTDTQYF.